The clone carrying this TCR beta chain was picked up many times. The antigen remains undetermined. The record originates from a study of regulatory T cells in long-lasting Graves disease. Study findings and constraints: Among samples with persistent disease, TRBV28, TRBJ1-2 and TRBJ2-5 were favored. Persistent patients had a count of shared public clonotypes (about 2,700) that exceeded that of new patients (approximately 1,000).

iRepertoire HTBI primers and Arm-PCR of CDR3 regions built TCR beta libraries. Original analysis: Sample data revealed approximately 62 TRBV and 14 TRBJ segments. TCRdb recomputed calls from the multiplex PCR reads with MiXCR, one row per CDR3 protein. TCRdb, not the original authors, processed these V and J calls. The sample records 550,000 to 600,000 distinct CDR3 sequences, 15% to 20% being singletons. Time point given: newly diagnosed GD, antithyroid drugs for less than 3 months. PBMC RNA was the source of the TCR library. Germline CDR1 reads DFQATT; CDR2 reads SNEGSKA (reference sequence). The CDR3 spans 13 residues. Trimming left V 5 bases short and J 4 bases short, with 14 bases between. The data also belong to a second study, concerning T cells in Graves' hyperthyroidism and ophthalmopathy.

V is TRBV20-1 and J is TRBJ1-1; D is unresolved. The sample was peripheral blood mononuclear cells (PBMCs), taken at new diagnosis, from a patient treated with antithyroid drugs. This TCR came from a man younger than 35 with Graves disease. CDR3 in amino acids: CSAGRTSGTEAFF. CDR3 DNA: TGCAGTGCTGGCAGGACCTCGGGCACTGAAGCTTTCTTT.